This T cell receptor (beta chain) appears in the sequencing data of a study of T-cell memory formation after mild COVID-19. As for the study in general: Clusters were largely donor specific. Study results and limitations: Certain responding clones were present in pre-infection memory, suggesting participation of cross-reactive memory. Contracting CD4+ clones sat mainly in CM and EM; CD8+ in EMRA.

This clonotype has just a few counts. Its antigen remains unknown. TCRdb reanalysed the 5' RACE reads using MiXCR and keeps one entry per CDR3 protein. The sample lists fewer than 350,000 distinct CDR3 sequences; approximately 18% were seen once. Sample: PBMCs or a T cell subset sorted from them (not recorded which). The TCR sequence derives from a man aged 18-30 years who had mild COVID-19 (a few samples of this study predate the infection). Cell type and time point are not known.

The CDR3 sequence is CASRGGGTGSLYGYTF. For the CDR3, the DNA is TGTGCCAGCAGAGGGGGTGGGACAGGCTCTCTCTATGGCTACACCTTC. V gene TRBV7-9 combines with J gene TRBJ1-2, with 8 bases fitting TRBD1. V gave up 6 bases and J gave up 4 bases; unmatched junction bases: 13. CDR1 and CDR2 from the germline V gene are SEHNR and FQNEAQ (reference sequence). The length of the CDR3 is 16 residues.